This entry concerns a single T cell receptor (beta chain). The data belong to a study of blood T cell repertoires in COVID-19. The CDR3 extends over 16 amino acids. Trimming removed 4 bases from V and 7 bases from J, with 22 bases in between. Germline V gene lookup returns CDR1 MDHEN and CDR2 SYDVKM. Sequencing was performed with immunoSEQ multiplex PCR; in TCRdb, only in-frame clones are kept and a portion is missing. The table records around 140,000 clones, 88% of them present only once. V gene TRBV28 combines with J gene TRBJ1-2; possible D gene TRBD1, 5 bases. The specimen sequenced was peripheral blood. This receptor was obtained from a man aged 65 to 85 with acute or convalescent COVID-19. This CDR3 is CASSSPPGQGTFGYTF. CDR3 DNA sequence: TGTGCCAGCAGTTCCCCCCCCGGCCAGGGAACATTTGGCTACACCTTC.